This TCR beta chain originates from a study of blood T cell repertoires in COVID-19. At the level of the study: There were acute and convalescent COVID-19 samples, and they came from the United States, Italy and Spain.

Authors' processing steps: Estimates of nucleated cell counts were drawn from the amplification of reference gene primers. TCRdb keeps only in-frame clones here, not all; method: immunoSEQ multiplex PCR. The DNA gave D and trimming, while V, J and clone size come from that table. The profile shows approximately 160,000 clones, around four fifths of them singletons. Cohort 3 donors were reported recovered after two negative PCRs, clearance, or symptom resolution. This clone was seen only once. The V and J ends lost 0 bases and 5 bases, in that order; junction bases with no gene match: 8. Germline assignment: CDR1 MGHRA and CDR2 YSYEKL. CDR3 length equals 17 residues.

The chain carries TRBV4-1 and TRBJ2-2; 8 bases are shared with TRBD1. The clonotype originates from a woman aged 50 to 60 who had recovered from COVID-19. What was sequenced was PBMCs or T cells enriched from blood (not recorded which). The CDR3 region is CASSQDPQGARTGELFF. Written as DNA, the CDR3 is TGCGCCAGCAGCCAAGACCCTCAGGGGGCGAGGACCGGGGAGCTGTTTTTT.